This T cell receptor beta chain was sequenced in a study of T cells after yellow fever vaccination. Study overall: Some fractions had low cell numbers, and these were prepared with SMART-Seq v4 Ultra Low Input. Regarding the study as a whole: Of the clonotypes, a small share occurred in both CD4 and CD8 compartments. When the response was secondary, it was weaker but reached its peak faster, day 5 versus 15.

In the case of this clonotype: Its antigen remains unidentified.

Template switching by 5'RACE produced TCR cDNA, adding a universal primer site and UMIs. One entry per CDR3 protein, called by TCRdb with MiXCR from the 5' RACE reads. Of roughly 320,000 distinct CDR3 sequences in the sample, roughly 10% are singletons; the top ten hold approximately 3.3%. There are 14 residues in the CDR3. The germline V and J ends were trimmed by 6 bases and 3 bases, with 12 bases remaining between them. The V gene's germline CDR1 is SEHNR and CDR2 FQNEAQ (reference sequence). This sample comprised CD4+ T cells sorted from PBMCs, obtained 45 days after the yellow fever booster vaccination. The TCR originated in a man between 18 and 29 years old who received the YFV17D yellow fever vaccine. This chain connects TRBV7-9 to TRBJ1-3; no definite D call. CDR3 amino acids: CASRWGSNGNTIYF. The CDR3 DNA sequence: TGTGCCAGCAGGTGGGGTTCTAATGGAAACACCATATATTTT.